Presented here are 28 T cell receptor beta chains from one specimen sequenced in a study of radiation and T cells in renal cell carcinoma. Described time point: blood 2 weeks post-SBRT. The treatment was: 15 Gy SBRT to primary tumor, nephrectomy 4 weeks later. Sequencing was performed with immunoSEQ multiplex PCR; in TCRdb, only in-frame clones are kept and a portion is missing. The repertoire holds 120,000 or so clones, with 70% to 90% as singletons. The sample consisted of blood, taken from a patient whose treatment included radiotherapy and nephrectomy. The receptors derive from a woman in her 70s with renal cell carcinoma.

This chain links TRBV18 with TRBJ2-3; D is possibly TRBD2 (5 bases). From germline, CDR1 is KGHSH and CDR2 LQKENI. The germline V and J ends were trimmed by 4 bases and 2 bases, with 10 bases remaining between them. This CDR3 is built from 14 residues. CDR3 in amino acids: CASSQTSFTDTQYF. CDR3 sequence (DNA): TGTGCCAGCTCACAAACTAGTTTCACAGATACGCAGTATTTT.

The chain joins TRBV19 to TRBJ1-3, with D unclear. The germline gives CDR1 LNHDA, CDR2 SQIVND (reference sequence). This CDR3 has 17 amino acids. V gave up 1 base and J gave up 0 bases, with 13 bases separating them. CDR3 sequence reads: CASSIVLGRNSGNTIYF. DNA of the CDR3: TGTGCCAGTAGTATAGTTCTGGGGAGGAACTCTGGAAACACCATATATTTT.

The CDR3 nucleotides are TGTGCCAGCAGTCTGGGGTCTGGGGCCAACGTCCTGACTTTC. Encoded protein: CASSLGSGANVLTF. V is TRBV6-5 and J is TRBJ2-6; D gene ambiguous. Germline-derived CDR1 and CDR2 are MNHEY and SVGAGI. The V end lost 5 bases, the J end lost 1 base, and 6 bases lay between the germline ends. This CDR3 is built from 14 residues.

The rearrangement joins TRBV11-2 to TRBJ1-6; the D is unclear. The CDR3 runs to 12 residues. V lost 5 bases, J lost 9 bases, and 8 bases lay in between. Germline loops: CDR1 SGHAT, CDR2 FQNNGV. The CDR3 region is CASSRGISPLHF. CDR3 coding DNA: TGTGCCAGCAGCCGGGGAATTTCACCCCTCCACTTT.

This sequence joins TRBV7-6 and TRBJ2-7, with 7 bases matching TRBD1. The ends lost 1 base at V and 6 bases at J; junction bases unmatched: 6. Germline lookup yields CDR1 SGHVS and CDR2 FNYEAQ. The CDR3 runs 14 residues. CDR3 sequence reads: CASSLGQGDGEQYF. For the CDR3, the DNA is TGTGCCAGCAGCTTAGGACAGGGAGATGGCGAGCAGTACTTC.

CDR3 bases: TGTGCCAGCAGTCGCGATTGGGGCTACACCTTC. Translation gives CASSRDWGYTF. V gene TRBV28 combines with J gene TRBJ1-2; D gene uncertain. Trimming shortened V by 5 bases and J by 8 bases, and 9 bases separated the two germline ends. Germline V gives CDR1 MDHEN, CDR2 SYDVKM. The CDR3 is 11 residues long.

This clone came up once. J is TRBJ1-3 and V is TRBV9, with D possibly matching TRBD1 (5 bases). The length of the CDR3 is 18 residues. Trimming removed 4 bases from V and 2 bases from J, with 22 bases in between. CDR1 is SGDLS and CDR2 is YYNGEE in the germline V gene. CDR3 protein: CASSPQARADITGNTIYF. The DNA of the CDR3 is TGTGCCAGCAGCCCCCAAGCCAGGGCTGACATAACTGGAAACACCATATATTTT.

The V and J genes are TRBV5-4 and TRBJ2-7, with TRBD2 matching over 8 bases. J lost 3 bases, V lost 5 bases, and 4 bases had no gene match. This CDR3 region has 13 residues. Germline assignment: CDR1 SGHNT and CDR2 YYREEE (reference sequence). CDR3 sequence: CASSAGGGYEQYF. CDR3 nucleotides: TGTGCCAGCAGTGCGGGGGGCGGCTACGAGCAGTACTTC.

This clone was picked up one time. V gene TRBV7-8 combines with J gene TRBJ2-1; 8 positions match TRBD2. This CDR3 has 16 residues. Per the germline V gene, CDR1 is SGHVS and CDR2 is FQNEAQ. The junction had 8 bases not matched to a gene; V was cut back by 5 bases and J by 2 bases. The CDR3 reads CASSTFGTRAYNEQFF. CDR3 nucleotide sequence: TGTGCCAGCAGCACCTTCGGGACTAGGGCCTACAATGAGCAGTTCTTC.

This clone was counted a single time. This CDR3 reads CASSVAERETQYF. The DNA for the CDR3 is TGTGCCAGCAGCGTAGCTGAGAGGGAGACCCAGTACTTC. This chain connects TRBV9 to TRBJ2-5; D is unclear. Per the germline V gene, CDR1 is SGDLS and CDR2 is YYNGEE. Deletions cut 0 bases from V and 5 bases from J, with 8 bases between. The length of the CDR3 is 13 residues.

This rearrangement joins TRBV15 to TRBJ2-2; TRBD2 agrees at 7 bases. The germline V gene encodes CDR1 LNHNV and CDR2 YYDKDF (reference sequence). V shed 4 bases, J shed 5 bases, and the junction held 7 bases outside the gene matches. This CDR3 has 15 amino acids. CDR3 residues: CATSTGGSGTGELFF. As DNA, the CDR3 is TGTGCCACCAGCACCGGGGGGTCGGGAACCGGGGAGCTGTTTTTT.

The chain links TRBV10-3 to TRBJ2-3; TRBD2 aligns across 9 bases. Germline V gene lookup returns CDR1 ENHRY and CDR2 SYGVKD. J lost 2 bases, V lost 0 bases, and 3 bases had no gene match. The CDR3 is 16 residues long. CDR3: CAISESVAGATDTQYF. CDR3 sequence (DNA): TGTGCCATCAGTGAGTCGGTAGCGGGGGCCACAGATACGCAGTATTTT.

This rearrangement joins TRBV30 to TRBJ1-1, with 7 bases aligning to TRBD1. Germline V gene sequence: CDR1 GTSNPN, CDR2 SVGIG (reference sequence). CDR3 size: 12 residues. V gave up 5 bases and J gave up 4 bases; unmatched junction bases: 4. CDR3 protein: CAWDRAGTEAFF. The CDR3 coding sequence is TGTGCCTGGGACAGGGCGGGCACTGAAGCTTTCTTT.

This chain links TRBV27 with TRBJ1-1, with D hard to call. Trimming cost V 0 bases and J 5 bases, with 16 bases left between them. CDR3 length: 16 residues. Germline assignment: CDR1 MNHEY and CDR2 SMNVEV (reference sequence). In DNA, the CDR3 is TGTGCCAGCAGTTTATCCCCCTCGGGAGCCCCGACTGAAGCTTTCTTT. It encodes CASSLSPSGAPTEAFF.

The V call is TRBV30, the J call TRBJ1-1; 7 nucleotides match TRBD1. From germline, CDR1 is GTSNPN and CDR2 SVGIG (reference sequence). Trimming cost V 0 bases and J 9 bases; bases outside gene matches: 7. This CDR3 has 13 amino acids. CDR3 amino acids: CAWSVSGRGQAFF. The CDR3 bases are TGTGCCTGGAGTGTCTCGGGGAGGGGGCAAGCTTTCTTT.

V is TRBV11-3 and J is TRBJ2-7; the D is unclear. Trimming shortened V by 1 base and J by 2 bases, and 9 bases separated the two germline ends. Germline assignment: CDR1 SGHNT and CDR2 YENEEA. This CDR3 contains 14 residues. The CDR3 reads CASSLVGLPYEQYF. CDR3 DNA: TGTGCCAGCAGCTTAGTCGGCCTACCCTACGAGCAGTACTTC.

This clone was recorded only once. This chain connects TRBV25-1 to TRBJ1-1; 8 bases are a match to TRBD1. The ends lost 3 bases at V and 0 bases at J; junction bases unmatched: 3. The CDR3 sequence is 15 residues long. Germline CDR1 reads MGHDK; CDR2 reads SYGVNS. CDR3 coding DNA: TGTGCCAGCAGTGAGGCAGGGGGCTTGAACACTGAAGCTTTCTTT. This codes for CASSEAGGLNTEAFF.

The V call is TRBV9, the J call TRBJ1-2; possibly TRBD1 for D (5 bases). V lost 0 bases to trimming and J lost 2 bases, with 11 bases between them. This CDR3 comprises 15 residues. Germline V gene lookup returns CDR1 SGDLS and CDR2 YYNGEE. The CDR3: CASSVGAGRNYGYTF. CDR3 nucleotide sequence: TGTGCCAGCAGCGTAGGGGCAGGGAGGAACTATGGCTACACCTTC. The complete variable domain, with remaining parts taken from reference TRBV9 and TRBJ1-2, reads DSGVTQTPKHLITATGQRVTLRCSPRSGDLSVYWYQQSLDQGLQFLIQYYNGEERAKGNILERFSAQQFPDLHSELNLSSLELGDSALYFCASSVGAGRNYGYTFGSGTRLTVV.

J is TRBJ1-1 and V is TRBV4-1; no firm D call. The V end lost 1 base, the J end lost 1 base, and 10 bases lay between the germline ends. This CDR3 contains 15 residues. Germline V gives CDR1 MGHRA, CDR2 YSYEKL. The CDR3 spells CASSQAGPRNTEAFF. Written as DNA, the CDR3 is TGCGCCAGCAGCCAAGCCGGACCTAGGAACACTGAAGCTTTCTTT.

The chain is built from TRBV7-6 and TRBJ2-2; 11 nucleotides agree with TRBD2. Germline lookup yields CDR1 SGHVS and CDR2 FNYEAQ. This CDR3 has 15 residues. Trimming at V came to 5 bases and at J to 8 bases, leaving 7 bases not matched to a gene. This CDR3 reads CASSKTSGAFGELFF. The CDR3 nucleotides read TGTGCCAGCAGCAAGACTAGCGGGGCGTTTGGGGAGCTGTTTTTT. The entire variable domain, with the rest obtained from reference TRBV7-6 and TRBJ2-2, is as follows: GAGVSQSPRYKVTKRGQDVALRCDPISGHVSLYWYRQALGQGPEFLTYFNYEAQQDKSGLPNDRFSAERPEGSISTLTIQRTEQRDSAMYRCASSKTSGAFGELFFGEGSRLTVL.

V gene TRBV14 combines with J gene TRBJ1-3; no clear D. Germline assignment: CDR1 SGHDN and CDR2 FVKESK. Trimming took off 0 bases at V and 0 bases at J, with 9 bases between the two ends. CDR3 length: 16 amino acids. The CDR3 coding sequence is TGTGCCAGCAGCCAAGATCTAGTCCTCTCTGGAAACACCATATATTTT. Protein sequence: CASSQDLVLSGNTIYF.

The V gene is TRBV11-3, the J gene TRBJ2-1; no reliable D call. The V and J ends lost 2 bases and 8 bases respectively, with 10 bases between them. Germline V lookup: CDR1 SGHNT, CDR2 YENEEA. The CDR3 is made up of 13 amino acids. The CDR3 spells CASSLPPLDEQFF. The DNA of the CDR3 is TGTGCCAGCAGCTTACCCCCGCTGGATGAGCAGTTCTTC.

The chain employs TRBV5-1 and TRBJ2-3; D is uncertain. The germline gives CDR1 SGHRS, CDR2 YFSETQ. The CDR3 contains 15 residues. Trimming left V 4 bases short and J 6 bases short, with 18 bases between. In DNA, the CDR3 is TGCGCCAGCAGCCATCCTTTGGGCTTGGGGGATACGCAGTATTTT. It is translated as CASSHPLGLGDTQYF.

The chain combines TRBV4-2 with TRBJ2-7, with D tentatively TRBD1 (5 bases). With 4 bases removed from V and 5 bases from J, the gap between germline ends came to 18 bases. CDR3 size: 15 residues. The germline V gene encodes CDR1 LGHNA and CDR2 YNFKEQ. CDR3 coding DNA: TGTGCCAGCAGCCCAGGGAACACCGTTGCGGACGAGCAGTACTTC. This gives the protein CASSPGNTVADEQYF.

The chain couples TRBV6-1 to TRBJ1-4, with TRBD1 as a possible D gene (6 bases). The CDR3 contains 14 residues. Germline-derived CDR1 and CDR2 are MNHNS and SASEGT. The germline V and J ends were trimmed by 4 bases and 6 bases, with 12 bases remaining between them. The CDR3 DNA follows: TGTGCCAGCAGTGGAGGGGGGGTACATGAAAAACTGTTTTTT. Encoded protein: CASSGGGVHEKLFF.

This sequence joins TRBV5-3 and TRBJ2-5, with 11 bases matching TRBD2. TRBV5-3 is an ORF, and what it does is uncertain. J gave up 2 bases and V 0 bases, and 6 bases lay outside the gene matches. The length of the CDR3 is 17 residues. The CDR3 sequence: CARSLGLAGGTQETQYF. CDR3 bases: TGTGCCAGAAGCTTGGGTCTAGCGGGGGGAACGCAAGAGACCCAGTACTTC.

This chain uses TRBV7-6 with TRBJ2-7, with D perhaps TRBD2 (7 bases). The germline V gene encodes CDR1 SGHVS and CDR2 FNYEAQ. The CDR3 sequence is 13 residues long. The V gene lost 8 bases and the J gene lost 4 bases, with 15 bases spanning the gap. This CDR3 reads CASAGAGEYEQYF. CDR3 coding DNA: TGTGCCAGCGCAGGGGCGGGGGAGTACGAGCAGTACTTC.

The V and J genes are TRBV5-6 and TRBJ1-2; 7 bases are shared with TRBD1. CDR3 length equals 14 residues. CDR1 is SGHDT and CDR2 is YYEEEE in the germline V gene. J gave up 3 bases and V 4 bases, and 6 bases lay outside the gene matches. DNA for the CDR3: TGTGCCAGCAGCGCGAGGGGACAGCACTATGGCTACACCTTC. This encodes CASSARGQHYGYTF.